This TCR beta chain was recovered during a study of vaccination and CD4 T cells after COVID-19 (dated by TCRdb to between 2021 and 2024). In terms of the full investigation: Six males and four females were included in the convalescent cohort, with two Hispanic individuals, seven Caucasians, two Asians and one multiracial person represented. Participants got two doses of the Pfizer-BioNTech BNT162b2 vaccine (n=8) or two doses of the Moderna mRNA-1273 vaccine (n=2). In approximately eleven COVID-19 convalescent patients and a few infection-naive healthy vaccine recipients, the spike-specific CD4+ TCR repertoire before mRNA vaccination was compared with the repertoire after mRNA vaccination. Control cultures used a CEFX viral epitope pool as positive control, an HIV-1 Nef peptide pool as negative control, or no peptide. Post-COVID blood samples were collected from convalescent patients a median of around 100 days after diagnosis, with a range of roughly 35 to 170 days. At the TCR clonotype level, an earlier paper using these donors assessed memory CD4+ T cell crossreactivity between SARS-CoV-2 and common cold coronavirus spike proteins. The cultures were stimulated with overlapping spike peptide pools from SARS-CoV-2 and from the common cold coronaviruses HCoV-NL63, HCoV-OC43 and HCoV-229E. Post-vaccine blood samples were taken a median of around 77 days after the second vaccine dose, with a range of 14 to 241 days. Overall study results and their limits: Of the vaccine-specific clones in convalescent patients, 304 of 307, or nearly all, reacted only to SARS-CoV-2 spike and did not cross-react with common cold coronaviruses. The number of convalescent patients in the study was relatively small, and the study did not examine early timepoints following natural infection. An increase in the median number of SARS-CoV-2-reactive clonotypes from approximately 20 after infection to roughly 39 after vaccination was observed, but the change was not found to be significant. Among convalescent patients, a median about 86% of the SARS-CoV-2-reactive clones seen after vaccination appeared only after vaccination, which suggests priming specific to the vaccine.

The CDR1 and CDR2 encoded by the germline V gene are KGHSH and LQKENI. The CDR3 goes from the cysteine to the phenylalanine over 16 residues. The read is trimmed to its CDR3 DNA, 48 bases read in frame from base 1. Clipping removes 2 bases from V and 5 bases from J, with 7 as the unmatched junction base count. The treatment or condition label corresponds to: approximately 9-day PBMC culture with coronavirus spike peptide pools or control peptides (ViraFEST assay). CD4+ T cells from unexposed donors were collected before the COVID-19 pandemic (2011-2018). The ViraFEST assay, used in the study, expanded antigen-specific T cells with peptide pools and then identified the expanded clonotypes through TCR sequencing. Each well held 2 million or so PBMCs cultured in IMDM containing around 5% human AB serum and roughly 10 IU/ml IL-2, with about 10 ug/ml peptide pools added. Half of the culture medium was replaced with fresh IL-2-containing medium on days 3 and 7. After approximately 11 days of culture, CD4+ T cells were isolated by negative selection with the EasySep CD4+ T cell isolation kit. As cell number allowed, CD4+ T cells from unexposed donors were tested for reactivity to SARS-CoV-2 S and N and to four common cold coronavirus spike pools. Ficoll-Paque Plus gradient centrifugation was used to isolate PBMCs from whole blood, and the isolated PBMCs were then either used fresh or cryopreserved at -140C. In general, triplicate wells were set up for every culture condition. Leukapheresis product for the unexposed donors was bought commercially.

Libraries were prepared through PCR. DNA from cultured CD4+ T cells was subjected to TCR sequencing with the Oncomine TCR Beta short-read assay at the Johns Hopkins FTIC core. Genomic DNA was extracted from the cultured CD4+ T cells with the QIAamp micro DNA kit. Oncomine TCR Beta libraries made from cultured CD4+ T cells were pooled using unique dual indexes and sequenced on an Illumina iSeq 100. Processing in the source paper ran as follows. Non-productive sequences were filtered out, and CDR3s that did not start with C, did not end with F or W, or were shorter than 7 amino acids were discarded. Antigen-specific clonotypes were identified with the MANAFEST web application by comparing peptide-stimulated wells with reference and other culture wells. Positive clones required FDR below 0.05, an odds ratio above 5, and productive frequency above 0.1% in at least two of three replicate wells. Cross-reactive clonotypes were defined as significantly expanded in both SARS-CoV-2 spike wells and at least one common cold coronavirus spike condition. Similarity between CDR3 sequences was evaluated in R version 3.6.1 using Levenshtein distances (stringdist) and unrooted phylogenetic trees (ape). Using fastp trimming at Q25 and MiXCR clonotype assembly, TCRdb reanalyzed the public sequencing data and kept in-frame beta chains. Identical CDR3 protein sequences are pooled into one entry, listed with their most common genes and DNA. These V and J calls originate from TCRdb's pipeline instead of the authors' own analysis. This sample has over 1,500 distinct CDR3 sequences in its table, and 15% of those were observed once. Roughly 20% of the sample goes to the ten largest clones.

About this clonotype itself: The antigen it binds to is not known. No base quality values were provided; no much bigger clone lies one nucleotide off.

This clonotype originated in a human donor in good health. The rearranged chain carries TRBV18 and TRBJ2-3; 10 junctional bases match TRBD2. Sequencing was carried out using CD4+ T cells from blood, cultured in vitro. The CDR3 region has the sequence CASSPTSGNLGDTQYF. The nucleotide sequence reads as follows: TGTGCCAGCTCACCAACTAGCGGGAACCTTGGAGATACGCAGTATTTT.